A single sample gave rise to the 24 T cell receptor beta chains below, sequenced in a study of blood T cell repertoires in COVID-19. TCRdb's copy holds only in-frame clones and misses some; the assay was immunoSEQ multiplex PCR. Of more than 110,000 clones in the sample, more than 75% were seen once. Sequencing used PBMCs or T cells enriched from blood (not recorded which). The origin of the receptors is a woman between 45 and 65 years old who had recovered from COVID-19.

The V gene is TRBV5-4, the J gene TRBJ2-3; 9 bases are a match to TRBD1. CDR1 is SGHNT and CDR2 is YYREEE in the germline V gene (reference sequence). With 4 bases clipped from V and 5 bases from J, the junction kept 8 bases outside the gene matches. The CDR3 is made up of 15 amino acids. CDR3 in DNA: TGTGCCAGCAGCCCCCAACAGGGGGCAGAAGATACGCAGTATTTT. The encoded protein is CASSPQQGAEDTQYF. Full variable domain (missing parts from reference TRBV5-4 and TRBJ2-3): ETGVTQSPTHLIKTRGQQVTLRCSSQSGHNTVSWYQQALGQGPQFIFQYYREEENGRGNFPPRFSGLQFPNYSSELNVNALELDDSALYLCASSPQQGAEDTQYFGPGTRLTVL.

The chain couples TRBV7-9 to TRBJ1-5; possibly TRBD1 for D (5 bases). Germline values: CDR1 SEHNR, CDR2 FQNEAQ (reference sequence). The CDR3 consists of 14 residues. The V and J ends lost 0 bases and 3 bases respectively, with 6 bases between them. The CDR3 protein is CASSLAGVNQPQHF. CDR3 bases: TGTGCCAGCAGCTTAGCAGGGGTCAATCAGCCCCAGCATTTT.

The J gene is TRBJ2-2, the V gene TRBV10-3; TRBD1 matches 8 bases. CDR3 length equals 15 residues. Germline loops: CDR1 ENHRY, CDR2 SYGVKD. J gave up 5 bases and V 0 bases, and 2 bases lay outside the gene matches. CDR3 region: CAISESDRGTGELFF. The CDR3, as DNA: TGTGCCATCAGTGAGTCCGACAGGGGAACCGGGGAGCTGTTTTTT.

Concerning this clone: The same CDR3 also results from other DNA sequences found in this sample. The chain is built from TRBV10-3 and TRBJ1-1; D is undetermined. The CDR3 totals 13 residues. V was clipped by 4 bases and J by 1 base, with 7 bases between them. The germline V gene has CDR1 ENHRY and CDR2 SYGVKD. The CDR3 sequence is CAISVTENTEAFF. DNA for the CDR3: TGTGCCATCAGTGTAACTGAGAACACTGAAGCTTTCTTT.

CDR3 region: CASSQYRGGGTEAFF. In DNA form, the CDR3 reads TGTGCCAGCAGCCAATACAGGGGTGGAGGCACTGAAGCTTTCTTT. J is TRBJ1-1 and V is TRBV3-1 (or the pseudogene TRBV3-2); 7 bases fit TRBD1. Per the germline V gene, CDR1 is LGHDT and CDR2 is YNNKEL (reference sequence). V dropped 2 bases and J dropped 4; count of bases not matched to a gene: 7. CDR3 size: 15 residues.

The V and J genes are TRBV21-1 and TRBJ1-2; the DNA was not compared with TRBD1, the D call given in the table. TRBV21-1 is a listed pseudogene. The CDR3 contains 13 residues. The DNA for the CDR3 is TGTGCCAGCAGGGGAGACAGGGGCTATGGCTACACCTTC. The encoded protein is CASRGDRGYGYTF.

CDR3: CASSSGTAGYEKLFF. CDR3 sequence (DNA): TGTGCCAGCAGTTCCGGGACCGCGGGGTATGAAAAACTGTTTTTT. The chain carries TRBV9 and TRBJ1-4, with D possibly TRBD1 on 5 matching bases. CDR3 size: 15 residues. V lost 5 bases, J lost 6 bases, and 17 bases lay in between. Per germline, CDR1 SGDLS and CDR2 YYNGEE.

V gene TRBV7-7 combines with J gene TRBJ2-3; unclear D gene. The CDR3 is 13 amino acids. Germline V gene data show CDR1 as SSHAT and CDR2 as FNYEAQ (reference sequence). V was clipped by 3 bases and J by 2 bases, with 6 bases between them. CDR3 sequence (DNA): TGTGCCAGCAGCTTGGGCCTCACAGATACGCAGTATTTT. Its translation is CASSLGLTDTQYF.

The rearrangement uses TRBV20-1 and TRBJ1-2, with D perhaps TRBD1 (5 bases). This CDR3 spans 14 amino acids. Trimming shortened V by 3 bases and J by 5 bases, and 16 bases separated the two germline ends. Germline loops: CDR1 DFQATT, CDR2 SNEGSKA (reference sequence). CDR3 amino acids: CSASWSSGDYGYTF. CDR3 sequence (DNA): TGCAGTGCTAGTTGGTCCTCGGGGGATTATGGCTACACCTTC.

J is TRBJ1-1 and V is TRBV29-1; no reliable D call. The V gene's germline CDR1 is SQVTM and CDR2 ANQGSEA. Trimming took 7 bases from V and 12 from J, leaving 24 bases between them. The CDR3 is 13 residues long. The CDR3 here is CSANHKGGLGTFF. The CDR3, as DNA: TGCAGCGCCAATCACAAGGGAGGGCTGGGAACTTTCTTT.

This clone was seen a few times. The J gene is TRBJ1-2, the V gene TRBV28; TRBD1 agrees at 7 bases. The CDR3 is 15 amino acids. Germline V lookup: CDR1 MDHEN, CDR2 SYDVKM. Unmatched junction bases numbered 7, after V lost 2 bases and J lost 4 bases. The CDR3 protein is CASSLEGTVGYGYTF. The CDR3 nucleotides read TGTGCCAGCAGTTTAGAGGGGACAGTCGGCTATGGCTACACCTTC.

This chain joins TRBV24-1 and TRBJ2-6; TRBD1 aligns across 8 bases. The V segment lost 4 bases and the J segment 2 bases; nucleotides outside the gene matches: 6. Per germline, CDR1 KGHDR and CDR2 SFDVKD. The CDR3 consists of 17 residues. Here the CDR3 reads CATSDPLTGAGANVLTF. The DNA for the CDR3 is TGTGCCACCAGTGACCCCCTGACAGGGGCTGGGGCCAACGTCCTGACTTTC.

CDR3: CASSSSLVVETQYF. The CDR3 DNA reads TGCGCCAGCAGCTCGAGTTTAGTTGTAGAGACCCAGTACTTC. The gene calls are TRBV5-1 and TRBJ2-5, with no clear D. V was pared by 3 bases and J by 4 bases, with 13 bases between. In germline, CDR1 is SGHRS, CDR2 YFSETQ. The CDR3 consists of 14 residues. Variable domain in full (rest from reference TRBV5-1 and TRBJ2-5): KAGVTQTPRYLIKTRGQQVTLSCSPISGHRSVSWYQQTPGQGLQFLFEYFSETQRNKGNFPGRFSGRQFSNSRSEMNVSTLELGDSALYLCASSSSLVVETQYFGPGTRLLVL.

The chain uses TRBV7-2 and TRBJ1-1, with D tentatively TRBD1 (5 bases). Germline V gives CDR1 SGHTA, CDR2 FQGNSA. This CDR3 is built from 13 residues. V lost 1 base and J 11 bases, leaving 14 bases between the germline ends. The CDR3 bases are TGTGCCAGCAGCTTAGTCGGACAAGAGGCTGCTTTCTTT. Its translation: CASSLVGQEAAFF.

The V call is TRBV7-3, the J call TRBJ2-1; 8 bases are a match to TRBD2. The CDR3 has 16 amino acids. V dropped 5 bases and J dropped 4; count of bases not matched to a gene: 10. The germline gives CDR1 SGHTA, CDR2 FQGTGA. The CDR3 spells CASSPGGGHYYNEQFF. DNA of the CDR3: TGTGCCAGCAGCCCCGGGGGGGGGCACTATTACAATGAGCAGTTCTTC.

The chain recombines TRBV10-2 with TRBJ1-2, with 9 bases aligning to TRBD1. In germline, CDR1 is WSHSY, CDR2 SAAADI. Unmatched junction bases numbered 3, after V lost 6 bases and J lost 4 bases. The CDR3 covers 13 residues. The CDR3 here is CASSSTGGYGYTF. The CDR3, as DNA: TGCGCCAGCAGCTCGACAGGGGGCTATGGCTACACCTTC.

The rearrangement joins TRBV7-8 to TRBJ2-5; D is unclear. This CDR3 contains 14 residues. Trimming removed 1 base from V and 3 bases from J, with 9 bases in between. Germline lookup yields CDR1 SGHVS and CDR2 FQNEAQ. The CDR3 coding sequence is TGTGCCAGCAGCTTAGTGTGGGCAGAAGAGACCCAGTACTTC. Its protein product is CASSLVWAEETQYF.

Note on this clone: Distinct nucleotide sequences in the sample also encode this CDR3. The chain couples TRBV10-3 to TRBJ2-2; 9 bases agree with TRBD1. The CDR3 has 14 residues. Germline V gene sequence: CDR1 ENHRY, CDR2 SYGVKD. Unmatched junction bases numbered 2, after V lost 6 bases and J lost 3 bases. CDR3 DNA: TGTGCCATCAGCGGGGACAGGGACACCGGGGAGCTGTTTTTT. Its protein is CAISGDRDTGELFF.

The chain has TRBV7-3 and TRBJ2-5; D unresolved. The CDR3 covers 13 residues. The V gene's germline CDR1 is SGHTA and CDR2 FQGTGA. Trimming removed 5 bases at V and 6 bases at J, with 13 bases between. This CDR3 reads CASSPPTDKTQYF. CDR3 DNA sequence: TGTGCCAGCAGCCCCCCTACCGATAAGACCCAGTACTTC.

The V call is TRBV10-3, the J call TRBJ1-2; a weak D match, TRBD1 (5 bases). CDR3 length: 17 amino acids. Per germline, CDR1 ENHRY and CDR2 SYGVKD. Between the trimmed V and J ends, which lost 0 bases and 4 bases, there was a span of 18 bases. The DNA for the CDR3 is TGTGCCATCAGTGAGTCCTCGAGTGGGGGGATTCGCTATGGCTACACCTTC. Protein: CAISESSSGGIRYGYTF.

The chain has TRBV5-8 and TRBJ2-7; D unclear. V was cut by 6 bases and J by 1 base, with 11 bases left in between. CDR3 size: 13 residues. CDR1 is SGHTS, CDR2 YDEGEE, per germline. CDR3 protein: CASNGFGSYEQYF. The CDR3 bases are TGTGCCAGCAATGGGTTCGGGTCCTACGAGCAGTACTTC. Together with reference TRBV5-8 and TRBJ2-7, the CDR3 gives the full variable domain: EAGVTQSPTHLIKTRGQQATLRCSPISGHTSVYWYQQALGLGLQFLLWYDEGEERNRGNFPPRFSGRQFPNYSSELNVNALELEDSALYLCASNGFGSYEQYFGPGTRLTVT.

This rearrangement joins TRBV3-1 (or the pseudogene TRBV3-2) to TRBJ1-4, with a possible D match to TRBD1 (5 bases). This CDR3 comprises 15 residues. Per germline, CDR1 LGHDT and CDR2 YNNKEL (reference sequence). Trimming took off 2 bases at V and 5 bases at J, with 12 bases between the two ends. The chain's CDR3 is CASSQWSSGNEKLFF. DNA for the CDR3: TGTGCCAGCAGCCAATGGTCTTCAGGGAATGAAAAACTGTTTTTT.

CDR3 sequence: CASSSPQGAGATEAFF. The DNA for the CDR3 is TGTGCCAGCAGTTCACCCCAGGGGGCGGGGGCAACTGAAGCTTTCTTT. The V call is TRBV6-5, the J call TRBJ1-1, with 8 bases fitting TRBD1. CDR1 is MNHEY, CDR2 SVGAGI, per germline. The CDR3 spans 16 residues. With 4 bases clipped from V and 5 bases from J, the junction kept 12 bases outside the gene matches.

In nucleotides, the CDR3 is TGTGCCAGCTCACTATCGAACACCGGGGAGCTGTTTTTT. It encodes CASSLSNTGELFF. The chain has TRBV18 and TRBJ2-2; D not certain. The V end was cut by 4 bases, the J end by 0 bases, with 3 bases between. The V gene's germline CDR1 is KGHSH and CDR2 LQKENI. The CDR3 consists of 13 residues.